A selection of T cell receptor beta chains follows, all from one sample in a study of blood T cell repertoires in COVID-19. TCRdb keeps only in-frame clones here, not all; method: immunoSEQ multiplex PCR. The table records 200,000 or so clones, about four fifths of them present only once. The material sequenced was PBMCs or T cells enriched from blood (not recorded which). The receptor set was obtained from a man aged 55 to 69 who had recovered from COVID-19. Both conserved end residues are part of each CDR3. The D gene is left open where the match is weak. Expanded clones are given a class, and other clones once, few, many or no size at all.

j_call clone_size v_call d_call cdr3_nt cdr3_aa
TRBJ2-5 NA TRBV7-9 TRBD1 TGTGCCAGCAGCCCGGGGACAGGGCAAGAGACCCAGTACTTC CASSPGTGQETQYF
TRBJ2-1 NA TRBV5-1 NA TGCGCCAGCAGCGGGCTTTCCTACAATGAGCAGTTCTTC CASSGLSYNEQFF
TRBJ1-1 NA TRBV19 TRBD1 TGTGCCAGTAGTACATTACAGGGGGTGAGCACTGAAGCTTTCTTT CASSTLQGVSTEAFF
TRBJ1-1 NA TRBV5-8 NA TGTGCCAGCAGCTGGACTATGAACACTGAAGCTTTCTTT CASSWTMNTEAFF
TRBJ2-1 NA TRBV7-8 TRBD2 TGTGCCAGCAGCTTAGGTCGGCTAGCGGTTGAGCAGTTCTTC CASSLGRLAVEQFF
TRBJ1-1 NA TRBV3-1/TRBV3-2 TRBD1 TGTGCCAGCAGTGGGACAGTACTCACTGAAGCTTTCTTT CASSGTVLTEAFF
TRBJ2-5 once TRBV19 NA TGTGCCAGTAACAATGGGGGAGGCGGAGGAGAGACCCAGTACTTC CASNNGGGGGETQYF
TRBJ2-6 NA TRBV5-5 TRBD1 TGTGCCAGCAGCTGGGGACAGGGGGGGACTGGGGCCAACGTCCTGACTTTC CASSWGQGGTGANVLTF
TRBJ1-5 NA TRBV3-1/TRBV3-2 NA TGTGCCAGCAGCCAAGGCGGATCTCAGCCCCAGCATTTT CASSQGGSQPQHF
TRBJ2-3 NA TRBV5-4 TRBD2 TGTGCCAGCAGCCCGCTGACTAGCGGGGGGGGAGATACGCAGTATTTT CASSPLTSGGGDTQYF
TRBJ2-5 NA TRBV11-3 NA TGTGCCAGCAGCTTAGGAGTGGAGACCCAGTACTTC CASSLGVETQYF
TRBJ2-3 once TRBV5-1 TRBD1 TGCGCCAGCAGCTTGGGACAGGGAATGGGGACAGATACGCAGTATTTT CASSLGQGMGTDTQYF
TRBJ2-2 NA TRBV5-1 TRBD1 TGCGCCAGCAGCTTTACAGGGGGCTTCATGACCGGGGAGCTGTTTTTT CASSFTGGFMTGELFF
TRBJ2-1 NA TRBV24-1 TRBD2 TGTGCCACCAGTGATGGGGAGAGCGGGGGCCGTTCGGATGAGCAGTTCTTC CATSDGESGGRSDEQFF
TRBJ1-5 NA TRBV3-1/TRBV3-2 NA TGTGCCAGCAGCCAAGATAGTACTGCTCGGCCCCAGCATTTT CASSQDSTARPQHF
TRBJ2-1 few TRBV6-5 TRBD1 TGTGCCAGCAGTTTGGGACAGGCTAGCTCCTACAATGAGCAGTTCTTC CASSLGQASSYNEQFF
TRBJ2-7 NA TRBV6-6 TRBD2 TGTGCCAGCAGTCGCGGGGGGGACTACGAGCAGTACTTC CASSRGGDYEQYF
TRBJ2-5 NA TRBV29-1 TRBD2 TGCAGCGTCCCTTGGAGCGGGGAGGAGACCCAGTACTTC CSVPWSGEETQYF
TRBJ1-4 NA TRBV18 NA TGTGCCAGCTCACCCCAGAAGTCAAGGGGGGAAAAACTGTTTTTT CASSPQKSRGEKLFF
TRBJ2-7 once TRBV6-2/TRBV6-3 NA TGTGCCAGCAGCTCCATTGAGAGGGCCCACGAGCAGTACTTC CASSSIERAHEQYF
TRBJ1-6 NA TRBV27 NA TGTGCCAGCAGTTTATGGGAGGGGGATTCACCCCTCCACTTT CASSLWEGDSPLHF
TRBJ1-3 NA TRBV15 NA TGTGCCACCAGCAGAGAGGGGGGAGGAAACACCATATATTTT CATSREGGGNTIYF
TRBJ1-6 NA TRBV4-3 TRBD1 TGCGCCAGCAGCCAAGACTCGCCGGGACAGCGGTGGTTCTCACCCCTCCACTTT CASSQDSPGQRWFSPLHF
TRBJ2-7 NA TRBV3-1/TRBV3-2 NA TGTGCCAGCAGGAGGACAGACTCGGGCACCTCCTACGAGCAGTACTTC CASRRTDSGTSYEQYF
TRBJ1-6 NA TRBV7-6 NA TGTGCCAGCAGCTTAGGACCCCGGGGGGATTCACCCCTCCACTTT CASSLGPRGDSPLHF
TRBJ1-1 NA TRBV14 TRBD1 TGTGCCAGCAGCTTCACAGGGGGGACTGAAGCTTTCTTT CASSFTGGTEAFF
TRBJ2-5 NA TRBV20-1 NA TGCAGTGCTAGTTCCGGGACAACCCAAGAGACCCAGTACTTC CSASSGTTQETQYF
TRBJ1-5 NA TRBV10-3 NA TGTGCCATCAGTGAGGGGAACAGGGATCAGCCCCAGCATTTT CAISEGNRDQPQHF
TRBJ2-3 NA TRBV6-5 TRBD1 TGTGCCAGCAGTTACTCTCAGGGGGCGAGAACAGATACGCAGTATTTT CASSYSQGARTDTQYF
TRBJ2-2 NA TRBV7-5 NA TGTGCCAGAAGCCCGCCTACCCCTAGCGGGGGGACCACCTCGAACACCGGGGAGCTGTTTTTT CARSPPTPSGGTTSNTGELFF
TRBJ1-4 NA TRBV1 NA TGCACCAGCAGCCGAATCCGGGACAGGTTTTCAACTAATGAAAAACTGTTTTTT CTSSRIRDRFSTNEKLFF
TRBJ1-4 NA TRBV5-8 NA TGTGCCAGCAGCTTGGGTACAGGGACTAATGAAAAACTGTTTTTT CASSLGTGTNEKLFF
TRBJ2-1 once TRBV6-2/TRBV6-3 NA TGTGCCAGCAGTTATGGACAGAGAGAGCAGTTCTTC CASSYGQREQFF
TRBJ2-1 once TRBV2 NA TGTGCCAGCAGTGTAGCCAGGGCGTCCTACAATGAGCAGTTCTTC CASSVARASYNEQFF
TRBJ1-3 NA TRBV9 TRBD1 TGTGCCAGCAGCTCACAGGGGAACACCATATATTTT CASSSQGNTIYF
TRBJ1-1 NA TRBV7-2 NA TGTGCCAGCAGCTTAGATGGGGGCGCAGGAACTGAAGCTTTCTTT CASSLDGGAGTEAFF
TRBJ1-1 NA TRBV6-5 NA TGTGCCAGCAGGATAGACAGAAACACTGAAGCTTTCTTT CASRIDRNTEAFF
TRBJ2-1 NA TRBV10-3 TRBD2 TGTGCCATCAGTCCGAGCGGGGGGGCCTACAATGAGCAGTTCTTC CAISPSGGAYNEQFF
TRBJ1-6 NA TRBV10-2 NA TGCGCCAGCAAAACAGTCGCGGGAAATTCACCCCTCCACTTT CASKTVAGNSPLHF
TRBJ1-5 NA TRBV19 TRBD1 TGTGCCAGTAGTACCGACAGGGGGAGAGGGAGCAATCAGCCCCAGCATTTT CASSTDRGRGSNQPQHF
TRBJ1-1 NA TRBV13 NA TGTGCCAGCAGCCGTGACCGGCGGACTGAAGCTTTCTTT CASSRDRRTEAFF
TRBJ1-4 NA TRBV19 TRBD1 TGTGCCAGTAGTATAGATCGGGACAGTAATGAAAAACTGTTTTTT CASSIDRDSNEKLFF
TRBJ2-1 NA TRBV9 NA TGTGCCAGCAGCGTAAGACAGTTTGGCTACAATGAGCAGTTCTTC CASSVRQFGYNEQFF
TRBJ1-1 NA TRBV3-1/TRBV3-2 NA TGTGCCAGCAGCCAACCCCTGACGGGGGGCACTGAAGCTTTCTTT CASSQPLTGGTEAFF
TRBJ2-2 NA TRBV7-6 NA TGTGCCAGCAGCTTCTCAGATTCGACCGGGGAGCTGTTTTTT CASSFSDSTGELFF
TRBJ2-2 NA TRBV6-5 NA TGTGCCAGCAGTTATGGCAGGGTGGCCGGGGAGCTGTTTTTT CASSYGRVAGELFF
TRBJ2-3 NA TRBV5-1 TRBD1 TGCGCCAGCAGCCTACAGGGGGACTCCACAGATACGCAGTATTTT CASSLQGDSTDTQYF
TRBJ1-2 NA TRBV11-3 NA TGTGCCAGCAGCCAGGACACAATGAGGGGCTACACCTTC CASSQDTMRGYTF
TRBJ2-1 NA TRBV18 NA TGTGCCAGCTCACCACTATACAACTACAATGAGCAGTTCTTC CASSPLYNYNEQFF
TRBJ2-7 NA TRBV11-1 TRBD2 TGTGCCAGCAGCCCGCACTCGGGGGGGTCCTACGAGCAGTACTTC CASSPHSGGSYEQYF
TRBJ1-1 NA TRBV3-1/TRBV3-2 NA TGTGCCAGCAGTCCACATAAGAACACTGAAGCTTTCTTT CASSPHKNTEAFF
TRBJ1-3 NA TRBV7-3 NA TGTGCCAGCAGCTTAATGGGAGGGGCTACTGGAAACACCATATATTTT CASSLMGGATGNTIYF
TRBJ2-5 NA TRBV11-3 NA TGTGCCAGCTACCTTTGTAGGGGACTTGGCCAAGAGACCCAGTACTTC CASYLCRGLGQETQYF